Listed here are 30 T cell receptor beta chains from one sample, sequenced in a study of cytomegalovirus exposure and HLA in healthy donors. Primers: 60 Vbeta forward and 13 Jbeta reverse. Assay: immunoSEQ multiplex PCR; the TCRdb copy retains only in-frame clones and omits some. The data contain nearly 110,000 clones, roughly three quarters of them singletons. Source material: PBMCs. The receptors here all came from a man between 18 and 35 years old in good health and CMV-seronegative.

This clone came up a few times. The chain employs TRBV7-9 and TRBJ2-1; 9 nucleotides align to TRBD2. Per germline, CDR1 SEHNR and CDR2 FQNEAQ (reference sequence). J was trimmed by 7 bases and V by 3 bases; bases with no gene match: 7. The CDR3 is 15 amino acids. The CDR3 sequence is CASSLPGTSSNEQFF. In nucleotides, the CDR3 is TGTGCCAGCAGCTTGCCCGGGACTAGCTCTAATGAGCAGTTCTTC.

The chain uses TRBV10-2 and TRBJ2-4; D perhaps matches TRBD1 (6 bases). The CDR3 is 14 residues long. CDR1 is WSHSY and CDR2 is SAAADI in the germline V gene. The ends were cut back, 2 bases at V and 6 bases at J, with 11 bases in the middle. The CDR3 nucleotides read TGCGCCAGCAGTGAGGGGGGCTCGGGAAACATTCAGTACTTC. The encoded protein is CASSEGGSGNIQYF.

This sequence joins TRBV10-3 and TRBJ2-7, with a tentative D call TRBD2 (7 bases). The germline CDR1 and CDR2 sequences are ENHRY and SYGVKD. The V and J ends lost 10 bases and 0 bases respectively, with 10 bases between them. The CDR3 totals 12 residues. The CDR3: CATRGASYEQYF. CDR3 nucleotide sequence: TGTGCCACACGGGGGGCCTCCTACGAGCAGTACTTC.

About this clone: Sequence at one end of the junction differs from germline and may be a read error. The sample carries other DNA sequences with the same CDR3. The J gene is TRBJ1-2, the V gene TRBV2; possibly TRBD1 for D (6 bases). Germline assignment: CDR1 SNHLY and CDR2 FYNNEI. The CDR3 spans 12 residues. The CDR3 nucleotides read TGCGCCAGCAGTGACAGGATTATTGGCTACACCTTC. This sequence encodes CASSDRIIGYTF.

The gene calls are TRBV9 and TRBJ1-5; TRBD1 matches 10 bases. Germline V lookup: CDR1 SGDLS, CDR2 YYNGEE. The V gene end was trimmed by 4 bases and the J gene end by 6 bases; junction bases not matched to a gene: 4. This CDR3 has 14 amino acids. In DNA, the CDR3 is TGTGCCAGCAGCCGGGACAGGGGCGGTCAGCCCCAGCATTTT. This translates into CASSRDRGGQPQHF.

The CDR3: CASSGGQNIQYF. CDR3 coding DNA: TGTGCCAGCAGTGGGGGGCAGAACATTCAGTACTTC. This chain connects TRBV2 to TRBJ2-4, with a possible D match to TRBD1 (6 bases). The ends were cut back, 4 bases at V and 7 bases at J, with 8 bases in the middle. This CDR3 region has 12 residues. The germline CDR1 and CDR2 sequences are SNHLY and FYNNEI.

This rearrangement joins TRBV9 to TRBJ1-1; D not certain. This CDR3 has 12 amino acids. V lost 3 bases and J lost 6, with 9 bases in between. In germline, CDR1 is SGDLS, CDR2 YYNGEE. CDR3 amino acids: CASSDLRAEAFF. CDR3 coding DNA: TGTGCCAGCAGCGACCTCCGCGCTGAAGCTTTCTTT.

This clone has a handful of counts. The genes are TRBV5-5 and TRBJ2-1; D possibly corresponds to TRBD2 (7 bases). The CDR3 has 14 residues. Trimming stripped 5 bases from V and 8 bases from J, with 17 bases between. Germline loops: CDR1 SGHKS, CDR2 YYEKEE (reference sequence). CDR3 residues: CASSLRGGRDEQFF. The CDR3 DNA reads TGTGCCAGCAGTTTGAGGGGGGGGCGTGATGAGCAGTTCTTC.

This clone occurred a few times. CDR3 in DNA: TGCGCCAGCAGCCATGACAGGGGGATCTCCTACGAGCAGTACTTC. Amino acid sequence: CASSHDRGISYEQYF. The J gene is TRBJ2-7, the V gene TRBV4-3; 9 nucleotides match TRBD1. Germline V gives CDR1 LGHNA, CDR2 YSLEER. CDR3 size: 15 residues. Trimming removed 3 bases from V and 0 bases from J; junction bases left unmatched: 3.

The genes are TRBV5-4 and TRBJ1-4, with a weak D call TRBD1 (5 bases). The CDR3 has 14 amino acids. Germline V gene sequence: CDR1 SGHNT, CDR2 YYREEE (reference sequence). The germline V and J ends were trimmed by 3 bases and 7 bases, with 13 bases remaining between them. The CDR3 DNA is TGTGCCAGCAGCTGGGGGGGGTGGGGTGAAAAACTGTTTTTT. Amino acids: CASSWGGWGEKLFF.

The J gene is TRBJ2-2, the V gene TRBV14, with TRBD1 identical over 9 bases. The CDR3 loop spans 17 amino acids. The J segment lost 2 bases and the V segment lost 4 bases, leaving 8 bases of the junction unmatched. Per the germline V gene, CDR1 is SGHDN and CDR2 is FVKESK. Written as DNA, the CDR3 is TGTGCCAGCAGCCCCCTACCGGGACAGGGAAACACCGGGGAGCTGTTTTTT. This encodes CASSPLPGQGNTGELFF.

The table lists this clone with a few counts. Germline is not matched at one junction end, which may reflect a read error. The chain recombines TRBV2 with TRBJ2-7; 8 bases agree with TRBD1. This CDR3 is built from 10 residues. Germline loops: CDR1 SNHLY, CDR2 FYNNEI. The CDR3 loop is CASVGDRTFF. Written as DNA, the CDR3 is TGTGCCAGCGTCGGGGACAGGACCTTCTTC.

CDR3 DNA: TGTGCCAGCAGTAGGGGAAGGGATTCTGGAAACACCATATATTTT. As protein: CASSRGRDSGNTIYF. V usage is TRBV6-6 and J usage is TRBJ1-3; a weak D match, TRBD1 (5 bases). V was shortened by 5 bases and J by 1 base, with 12 bases between the two germline ends. Germline V gene lookup returns CDR1 MNHNY and CDR2 SVGAGI (reference sequence). The CDR3 runs 15 residues.

Of note for this clone: One end of the junction fails to match germline, which may point to a read error. The rearrangement links TRBV7-9 to TRBJ2-3; TRBD1 aligns across 12 bases. The CDR3 is 18 amino acids. The germline CDR1 and CDR2 sequences are SEHNR and FQNEAQ (reference sequence). The CDR3 sequence: CSSNSRDRGRTSTDTQYF. The CDR3 nucleotides are TGTTCCAGCAATTCCCGGGACAGGGGGCGGACTAGCACAGATACGCAGTATTTT.

This clone was picked up one time. V is TRBV5-1 and J is TRBJ2-3, with 9 bases fitting TRBD2. This CDR3 has 20 amino acids. The germline gives CDR1 SGHRS, CDR2 YFSETQ. V was pared by 0 bases and J by 1 base, with 15 bases of the junction left unmatched. The CDR3 protein is CASSLGRLAGPQGGTDTQYF. The CDR3 region has the DNA TGCGCCAGCAGCTTGGGTCGGCTAGCGGGGCCCCAGGGAGGCACAGATACGCAGTATTTT.

The chain employs TRBV9 and TRBJ1-3; D is possibly TRBD1 (5 bases). Trimming stripped 4 bases from V and 4 bases from J, with 15 bases between. From germline, CDR1 is SGDLS and CDR2 YYNGEE. The CDR3 is made up of 15 amino acids. This CDR3 is CASSPGFGAGNTIYF. CDR3 sequence (DNA): TGTGCCAGCAGCCCAGGGTTTGGGGCGGGAAACACCATATATTTT.

This clone has just a few counts. The chain is built from TRBV16 and TRBJ1-2; D uncertain. The CDR3 runs to 14 residues. Germline V gene lookup returns CDR1 KGHSY and CDR2 FQNENV. V shed 0 bases and J shed 6 bases, with 11 bases lying between them. In DNA, the CDR3 is TGTGCCAGCAGCCAATCACTAGGCATGGATGGCTACACCTTC. Protein: CASSQSLGMDGYTF.

The CDR3: CSVAQGNTGELFF. In DNA form, the CDR3 reads TGCAGCGTTGCACAGGGGAACACCGGGGAGCTGTTTTTT. The rearrangement joins TRBV29-1 to TRBJ2-2, with D possibly matching TRBD1 (6 bases). The germline V and J ends were trimmed by 4 bases and 1 base, with 7 bases remaining between them. The CDR3 contains 13 residues. Germline CDR1 and CDR2: SQVTM and ANQGSEA.

This chain uses TRBV4-3 with TRBJ1-1; D unresolved. Germline V CDR1 and CDR2: LGHNA, YSLEER. Trimming took 3 bases from V and 0 from J, leaving 14 bases between them. This CDR3 is built from 16 residues. The CDR3 DNA sequence: TGCGCCAGCAGCCAGGGTCTGAGGGCGATGAACACTGAAGCTTTCTTT. Protein product: CASSQGLRAMNTEAFF.

This clone was observed a single time. The chain has TRBV7-2 and TRBJ2-1; 9 bases are a match to TRBD2. After removal of 5 bases from V and 9 bases from J, the junction contained 11 bases not matched to a gene. The CDR3 has 15 residues. Germline V gene sequence: CDR1 SGHTA, CDR2 FQGNSA. The DNA for the CDR3 is TGTGCCAGCAGCCTTCGAGCGCGGGGGGGCGGTGAGCAGTTCTTC. It is translated as CASSLRARGGGEQFF.

This clone has a handful of counts. V is TRBV5-8 and J is TRBJ1-1; 12 nucleotides agree with TRBD1. The germline V gene encodes CDR1 SGHTS and CDR2 YDEGEE. V shed 4 bases, J shed 1 base, and the junction held 11 bases outside the gene matches. The CDR3 loop spans 18 amino acids. CDR3 protein: CASSQIRDRGRRNTEAFF. In nucleotides, the CDR3 is TGTGCCAGCAGCCAAATTAGGGACAGGGGGCGAAGGAACACTGAAGCTTTCTTT.

About this clone: The junction differs from germline at one of its ends, possibly a read error. The gene calls are TRBV7-9 and TRBJ1-2; D uncertain. The CDR3 runs to 12 residues. The germline CDR1 and CDR2 sequences are SEHNR and FQNEAQ (reference sequence). CDR3 nucleotides: TGTTCCAGCACCCAAAGCGACTATGGCTACACCTTC. It translates to CSSTQSDYGYTF.

The chain uses TRBV18 and TRBJ1-6; TRBD1 matches at 8 bases. V gave up 5 bases and J gave up 5 bases; unmatched junction bases: 11. In germline, CDR1 is KGHSH, CDR2 LQKENI. This CDR3 contains 17 residues. The CDR3 here is CASSSKDRGVDNSPLHF. The CDR3 nucleotides read TGTGCCAGCTCATCGAAAGACAGGGGAGTCGATAATTCACCCCTCCACTTT.

The chain joins TRBV5-1 to TRBJ2-5, with a weak D call TRBD1 (6 bases). CDR1 is SGHRS and CDR2 is YFSETQ in the germline V gene. Trimming left V 4 bases short and J 4 bases short, with 20 bases between. The CDR3 spans 16 residues. Written as DNA, the CDR3 is TGCGCCAGCAGCCTAAATCTACAGGGATCGGGAGAGACCCAGTACTTC. It translates to CASSLNLQGSGETQYF.

The chain combines TRBV13 with TRBJ2-3; no firm D call. V gave up 4 bases and J gave up 5 bases, with 4 bases separating them. CDR3 length equals 11 residues. Looked up from germline, CDR1 is PRHDT and CDR2 is FYEKMQ (reference sequence). The CDR3 nucleotides read TGTGCCAGCAGCTCCCGAGATACGCAGTATTTT. It specifies CASSSRDTQYF.

The V gene is TRBV6-1, the J gene TRBJ1-4; D is undetermined. V lost 4 bases to trimming and J lost 7 bases, with 13 bases between them. The CDR3 has 14 amino acids. Germline CDR1 reads MNHNS; CDR2 reads SASEGT. CDR3 residues: CASSGAPEGEKLFF. CDR3 DNA: TGTGCCAGCAGTGGGGCCCCGGAGGGTGAAAAACTGTTTTTT.

This chain uses TRBV7-2 with TRBJ2-5; 16 bases are a match to TRBD2. The length of the CDR3 is 20 residues. The germline CDR1 and CDR2 sequences are SGHTA and FQGNSA. Trimming at V came to 0 bases and at J to 2 bases, leaving 9 bases not matched to a gene. CDR3 DNA: TGTGCCAGCAGCTTAGCCCGCGGGACTAGCGGGGGGGTTCTTCAAGAGACCCAGTACTTC. Amino acids: CASSLARGTSGGVLQETQYF. Combining the CDR3 with reference TRBV7-2 and TRBJ2-5 gives the whole variable domain GAGVSQSPSNKVTEKGKDVELRCDPISGHTALYWYRQSLGQGLEFLIYFQGNSAPDKSGLPSDRFSAERTGGSVSTLTIQRTQQEDSAVYLCASSLARGTSGGVLQETQYFGPGTRLLVL.

This rearrangement joins TRBV5-1 to TRBJ2-1; 14 bases map to TRBD2. The J segment lost 0 bases and the V segment lost 2 bases, leaving 4 bases of the junction unmatched. Per germline, CDR1 SGHRS and CDR2 YFSETQ. This CDR3 spans 18 amino acids. CDR3 residues: CASSFWTSGGTSYNEQFF. The CDR3 DNA reads TGCGCCAGCAGCTTTTGGACTAGCGGGGGGACCTCCTACAATGAGCAGTTCTTC.

The chain is built from TRBV13 and TRBJ2-2; D is perhaps TRBD2 (6 bases). The germline CDR1 and CDR2 sequences are PRHDT and FYEKMQ (reference sequence). The CDR3 loop spans 14 amino acids. V was trimmed by 6 bases and J by 4 bases, leaving 12 bases between them. The CDR3 sequence is CASRAGQFTGELFF. CDR3 DNA: TGTGCCAGCAGGGCGGGGCAGTTCACCGGGGAGCTGTTTTTT.

In nucleotides, the CDR3 is TGTGCCAGTAGTACCCTAGCCGGGGCCTATAATTCACCCCTCCACTTT. Protein product: CASSTLAGAYNSPLHF. The chain couples TRBV19 to TRBJ1-6, with D hard to call. Germline V gene sequence: CDR1 LNHDA, CDR2 SQIVND (reference sequence). CDR3 length: 16 amino acids. With 4 bases removed from V and 2 bases from J, the gap between germline ends came to 12 bases.